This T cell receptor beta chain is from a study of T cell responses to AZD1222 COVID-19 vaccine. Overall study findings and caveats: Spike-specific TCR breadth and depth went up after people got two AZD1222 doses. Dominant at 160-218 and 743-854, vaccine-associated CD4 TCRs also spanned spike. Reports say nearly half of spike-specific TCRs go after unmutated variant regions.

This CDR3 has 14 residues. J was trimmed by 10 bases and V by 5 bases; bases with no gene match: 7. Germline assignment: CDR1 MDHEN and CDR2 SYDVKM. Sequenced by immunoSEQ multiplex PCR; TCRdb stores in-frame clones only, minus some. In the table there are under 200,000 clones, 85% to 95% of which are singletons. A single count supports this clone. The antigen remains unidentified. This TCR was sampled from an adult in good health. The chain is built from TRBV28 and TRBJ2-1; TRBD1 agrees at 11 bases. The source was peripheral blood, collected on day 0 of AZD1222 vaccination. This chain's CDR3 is CASSQGQGGREQFF. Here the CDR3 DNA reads TGTGCCAGCAGTCAGGGACAGGGGGGTCGGGAGCAGTTCTTC.